A selection of T cell receptor beta chains follows, all from one sample in a study of shared clonotypes between healthy human individuals. The assay was immunoSEQ multiplex PCR, and TCRdb's table has in-frame clones only and misses some. The sample records roughly 2,500,000 clones, 90% to 95% being singletons. The sequenced sample was naive CD4+ T cells from PBMCs. The receptors originated from a man aged 18 to 29 in good health. Some clones in this sample may be carry-over from other donors' samples. Both conserved end residues are part of each CDR3. A D gene is named only where the DNA matches it firmly. Size is omitted from some rows. Given values are once, few, many or a class for expanded clones.

V	J	size	D	CDR3	DNA
TRBV9	TRBJ2-7	once	TRBD1	CASSPRTGVSEQYF	TGTGCCAGCAGCCCGAGGACAGGTGTGAGCGAGCAGTACTTC
TRBV10-3	TRBJ1-2	-	TRBD1	CAIGAGGYGYTF	TGTGCCATCGGGGCAGGGGGCTATGGCTACACCTTC
TRBV28	TRBJ2-6	-	TRBD1	CASSSTGAGANVLTF	TGTGCCAGCAGTTCCACAGGGGCTGGGGCCAACGTCCTGACTTTC
TRBV2	TRBJ2-7	-	TRBD1	CASQDRGFSYEQYF	TGTGCCAGCCAGGACAGGGGGTTCTCCTACGAGCAGTACTTC
TRBV5-1	TRBJ1-2	once	TRBD1	CASRGQGQGYGYTF	TGCGCCAGCAGGGGACAGGGGCAGGGCTATGGCTACACCTTC
TRBV6-6	TRBJ2-1	few	TRBD2	CASTRAGGFYNEQFF	TGTGCCAGCACCCGAGCGGGAGGGTTTTACAATGAGCAGTTCTTC
TRBV10-3	TRBJ1-2	-	TRBD1	CAINAGQPNYGYTF	TGTGCCATCAATGCGGGACAGCCTAACTATGGCTACACCTTC
TRBV5-3	TRBJ2-7	-	-	CARSLVREGSYEQYF	TGTGCCAGAAGCTTGGTGCGAGAGGGCTCCTACGAGCAGTACTTC
TRBV7-9	TRBJ2-5	-	TRBD1	CASSPQGQGTTHF	TGTGCCAGCAGCCCTCAGGGACAGGGAACGACGCACTTC
TRBV4-3	TRBJ2-7	-	-	CASSQATRTAYEQYF	TGCGCCAGCAGCCAAGCGACGAGGACAGCCTACGAGCAGTACTTC
TRBV6-5	TRBJ1-2	-	TRBD1	CASRKGQSRYGYTF	TGTGCCAGCAGGAAGGGACAGAGCAGATATGGCTACACCTTC
TRBV5-1	TRBJ2-5	-	-	CASRFGNRDETQYF	TGCGCCAGCAGATTCGGTAACAGGGATGAGACCCAGTACTTC
TRBV29-1	TRBJ2-7	-	-	CSVEDLGPKYEQYF	TGCAGCGTTGAAGATCTAGGACCGAAGTACGAGCAGTACTTC
TRBV11-2	TRBJ1-3	-	-	CASSLETGNTIYF	TGTGCCAGCAGCTTAGAGACTGGAAACACCATATATTTT
TRBV5-1	TRBJ2-7	-	TRBD1	CASSLFSPSGTGGLSYEQYF	TGCGCCAGCAGCTTGTTCTCCCCCTCTGGGACAGGGGGTTTATCCTACGAGCAGTACTTC
TRBV5-1	TRBJ2-1	-	TRBD1	CASSSFSTGKQFF	TGCGCCAGCAGCTCCTTCTCGACAGGGAAGCAGTTCTTC
TRBV28	TRBJ2-7	once	-	CASFPGAQLYEQYF	TGTGCCAGCTTCCCCGGAGCCCAACTTTACGAGCAGTACTTC
TRBV15	TRBJ2-5	-	-	CATSRAGTSFETQYF	TGTGCCACCAGCAGGGCCGGGACCTCATTCGAGACCCAGTACTTC
TRBV6-6	TRBJ2-7	-	-	CASTYGAAVYEQYF	TGTGCCAGCACCTACGGGGCGGCAGTCTACGAGCAGTACTTC
TRBV4-2	TRBJ1-1	-	TRBD1	CASSRGGQGLITEAFF	TGTGCCAGCAGCCGAGGGGGACAGGGCCTAATCACTGAAGCTTTCTTT
TRBV18	TRBJ1-1	-	-	CASSPEGAEAFF	TGTGCCAGCTCTCCCGAGGGGGCTGAAGCTTTCTTT
TRBV6-6	TRBJ1-1	-	-	CASSYGTNTEAFF	TGTGCCAGCAGTTATGGGACAAACACTGAAGCTTTCTTT
TRBV5-5	TRBJ1-5	-	-	CASSLGVRGNQPQHF	TGTGCCAGCAGCTTGGGGGTCAGGGGCAATCAGCCCCAGCATTTT
TRBV6-1	TRBJ1-1	few	TRBD1	CASSQDRGQVGTEAFF	TGTGCCAGCAGTCAAGACAGGGGCCAAGTCGGCACTGAAGCTTTCTTT
TRBV18	TRBJ1-2	-	-	CASSPNVANYGYTF	TGTGCCAGCTCGCCAAACGTGGCTAACTATGGCTACACCTTC
TRBV9	TRBJ1-1	once	-	CASSAPRDRSSLNTEAFF	TGTGCCAGCAGCGCCCCCAGAGACAGGTCCTCCTTGAACACTGAAGCTTTCTTT
TRBV5-4	TRBJ2-3	-	-	CASSLAATALQYF	TGTGCCAGCAGCTTGGCCGCGACAGCGTTGCAGTATTTT
TRBV9	TRBJ2-3	-	-	CASSVDMNTDTQYF	TGTGCCAGCAGCGTAGATATGAACACAGATACGCAGTATTTT
TRBV28	TRBJ1-5	-	TRBD1	CASRQGGGNQPQHF	TGTGCCAGCAGGCAGGGGGGTGGCAACCAGCCCCAGCATTTT
TRBV5-1	TRBJ2-7	-	TRBD2	CASSLGLAGGGYEQYF	TGCGCCAGCAGCTTGGGACTAGCGGGAGGGGGTTACGAGCAGTACTTC
TRBV6-5	TRBJ1-2	-	-	CASSSSAPNYGYTF	TGTGCCAGCAGTAGCTCGGCGCCGAACTATGGCTACACCTTC
TRBV28	TRBJ1-4	-	-	CASMPRGRPNEKLFF	TGTGCCAGCATGCCCAGGGGCAGGCCTAATGAAAAACTGTTTTTT
TRBV5-8	TRBJ1-6	-	-	CASSRRASSYNSPLHF	TGTGCCAGCAGCCGCCGGGCGAGCTCCTATAATTCACCCCTCCACTTT
TRBV5-1	TRBJ2-7	-	-	CASSLAPFYEQYF	TGCGCCAGCAGCTTGGCCCCTTTCTACGAGCAGTACTTC
TRBV4-3	TRBJ2-1	-	TRBD2	CASSLLGLAGDNEQFF	TGCGCCAGCAGCCTCCTTGGTCTAGCGGGAGACAATGAGCAGTTCTTC
TRBV5-1	TRBJ2-4	-	-	CASSLDLASQNIQYF	TGCGCCAGCAGCTTGGACTTAGCCAGCCAAAACATTCAGTACTTC
TRBV15	TRBJ2-3	-	-	CATSRDGGLSTDTQYF	TGTGCCACCAGCCGAGATGGGGGCCTATCCACAGATACGCAGTATTTT
TRBV19	TRBJ1-1	-	-	CASSPSGYTEAFF	TGTGCCAGTAGTCCATCCGGGTACACTGAAGCTTTCTTT
TRBV14	TRBJ2-1	-	TRBD2	CASSQVGTKEFF	TGTGCCAGCAGCCAAGTTGGGACTAAAGAGTTCTTC
TRBV11-2	TRBJ2-7	-	TRBD1	CASSLGTGSYEQYF	TGTGCCAGCAGCTTAGGGACAGGATCCTACGAGCAGTACTTC
TRBV2	TRBJ2-3	-	-	CASKGGALGGTDTQYF	TGTGCCAGCAAGGGGGGCGCCTTAGGGGGCACAGATACGCAGTATTTT
TRBV7-9	TRBJ1-2	-	-	CASSLAQGIGYGYTF	TGTGCCAGCAGCTTAGCGCAGGGTATAGGGTATGGCTACACCTTC
TRBV5-1	TRBJ2-1	-	TRBD2	CASSLGSSGFNNEQFF	TGCGCCAGCAGCTTGGGAAGTAGCGGGTTTAACAATGAGCAGTTCTTC
TRBV5-4	TRBJ2-5	-	TRBD2	CASSPGLAGEGKWTQYF	TGTGCCAGCAGCCCGGGACTAGCGGGAGAGGGGAAGTGGACCCAGTACTTC
TRBV7-3	TRBJ2-3	-	-	CASSLGVAAPDTQYF	TGTGCCAGCAGCTTAGGGGTGGCCGCCCCAGATACGCAGTATTTT
TRBV18	TRBJ2-7	once	-	CASSPAAGRGTYEQYF	TGTGCCAGCTCACCAGCCGCGGGCAGGGGAACCTACGAGCAGTACTTC
TRBV6-1	TRBJ1-5	-	-	CASSVTGLNQPQHF	TGTGCCAGCAGTGTTACAGGGCTAAATCAGCCCCAGCATTTT
TRBV28	TRBJ1-5	-	-	CASSYRAFEPQHF	TGTGCCAGCAGTTACAGGGCTTTTGAGCCCCAGCATTTT
TRBV28	TRBJ2-3	-	-	CASSSVTGVDTQYF	TGTGCCAGCAGTTCTGTGACGGGGGTAGATACGCAGTATTTT
TRBV6-5	TRBJ2-5	-	-	CASRTTVQETQYF	TGTGCCAGCAGAACCACCGTCCAAGAGACCCAGTACTTC
TRBV5-1	TRBJ1-4	-	TRBD1	CASRGQGNTHATNEKLFF	TGCGCCAGCAGGGGACAGGGTAATACCCATGCAACTAATGAAAAACTGTTTTTT
TRBV5-1	TRBJ2-6	-	-	CASSPGWRGDVRTGANVLTF	TGCGCCAGCAGCCCCGGTTGGAGGGGGGACGTTCGAACTGGGGCCAACGTCCTGACTTTC
TRBV5-1	TRBJ2-1	-	TRBD1	CASSLRTGGGNEQFF	TGCGCCAGCAGCCTGCGGACAGGGGGAGGCAATGAGCAGTTCTTC
TRBV5-4	TRBJ2-3	-	TRBD2	CASSLGSGRDTDTQYF	TGTGCCAGCAGCTTGGGTAGCGGGAGAGACACAGATACGCAGTATTTT
TRBV4-2	TRBJ2-7	-	-	CASSQALASRLYEQYF	TGTGCCAGCAGCCAAGCCCTGGCGAGCCGGCTTTACGAGCAGTACTTC
TRBV5-1	TRBJ1-1	-	-	CASSLAILGQNTEAFF	TGCGCCAGCAGCTTGGCGATTTTGGGACAGAACACTGAAGCTTTCTTT
TRBV5-1	TRBJ1-1	-	TRBD1	CASSFRGRGEAFF	TGCGCCAGCAGCTTTAGGGGGCGCGGTGAAGCTTTCTTT